The next 20 T cell receptor beta chains were all read from a single sample in a study of blood T cell repertoires in COVID-19. Libraries were prepared by immunoSEQ multiplex PCR; TCRdb keeps only in-frame clonotypes and omits some of them. This sample has roughly 340,000 clones; about 87% occur once, and the top ten carry approximately 1.9%. Sequencing used PBMCs or T cells enriched from blood (not recorded which). These TCRs come from a man aged 40-49 years in a cohort exposed to, infected with or recovered from COVID-19 (not recorded which).

A note on this clone: In the same sample, other DNA sequences code for this CDR3. This chain uses TRBV19 with TRBJ1-5, with D hard to call. The V gene lost 2 bases and the J gene lost 1 base, with 6 bases spanning the gap. The CDR3 totals 14 residues. CDR1 LNHDA and CDR2 SQIVND come from the germline V gene (reference sequence). This CDR3 reads CASSITASNQPQHF. DNA for the CDR3: TGTGCCAGTAGTATAACAGCCAGCAATCAGCCCCAGCATTTT.

The chain recombines TRBV19 with TRBJ1-1; 10 bases are shared with TRBD1. V lost 4 bases, J lost 6 bases, and 17 bases stayed unmatched. This CDR3 comprises 18 residues. The germline V gene has CDR1 LNHDA and CDR2 SQIVND (reference sequence). CDR3 in DNA: TGTGCCAGTAGTAAGGGACAGGGGATGGGATGGGCAAACTCTGAAGCTTTCTTT. Translated: CASSKGQGMGWANSEAFF.

CDR3 bases: TGTGCCAGCAGCTTACTAGCGGGCTCCTACGAGCAGTACTTC. Amino acid sequence: CASSLLAGSYEQYF. The genes are TRBV11-1 and TRBJ2-7; 8 nucleotides match TRBD2. The CDR3 consists of 14 residues. V lost 2 bases and J lost 0; bases outside the gene matches: 0. CDR1 SGHAT and CDR2 FQDESV come from the germline V gene (reference sequence).

The chain employs TRBV3-1 (or the pseudogene TRBV3-2) and TRBJ2-7; 7 bases fit TRBD1. Germline V lookup: CDR1 LGHDT, CDR2 YNNKEL (reference sequence). CDR3 length equals 13 residues. Trimming cost V 5 bases and J 7 bases; bases outside gene matches: 8. CDR3 in amino acids: CASSSPTGKEQYF. CDR3 bases: TGTGCCAGCAGCTCCCCGACAGGGAAGGAGCAGTACTTC.

This clone was found once. This chain uses TRBV15 with TRBJ2-1; D gene uncertain. CDR1 LNHNV and CDR2 YYDKDF come from the germline V gene (reference sequence). The length of the CDR3 is 14 residues. Trimming left V 1 base short and J 9 bases short, with 13 bases between. CDR3 in DNA: TGTGCCACCAGCAGAGCGCAAGGCCGAGGTGAGCAGTTCTTC. It translates to CATSRAQGRGEQFF.

V gene TRBV18 combines with J gene TRBJ1-2; 7 bases fit TRBD1. V gave up 1 base and J gave up 7 bases; unmatched junction bases: 15. The CDR3 is made up of 17 amino acids. The germline V gene encodes CDR1 KGHSH and CDR2 LQKENI. CDR3 sequence: CASSPQTKGGQEAGYTF. The CDR3, as DNA: TGTGCCAGCTCACCACAGACGAAGGGCGGACAGGAAGCTGGCTACACCTTC.

This clone showed up just once. The genes are TRBV6-5 and TRBJ2-3, with D perhaps matching TRBD1 (5 bases). The CDR3 spans 13 residues. Per the germline V gene, CDR1 is MNHEY and CDR2 is SVGAGI. V gave up 7 bases and J gave up 2 bases, with 10 bases separating them. CDR3 nucleotides: TGTGCCAGCACCCGACAGAACACAGATACGCAGTATTTT. This codes for CASTRQNTDTQYF.

This clone was found a few times. The chain couples TRBV29-1 to TRBJ1-5; TRBD1 agrees at 8 bases. Looked up from germline, CDR1 is SQVTM and CDR2 is ANQGSEA. V was clipped by 4 bases and J by 4 bases; unmatched bases: 9. The CDR3 contains 15 residues. This CDR3 is CSVADQGAGNQPQHF. CDR3 nucleotide sequence: TGCAGCGTTGCAGACCAGGGGGCGGGAAATCAGCCCCAGCATTTT.

This chain uses TRBV5-4 with TRBJ2-2; D remains ambiguous. The V end lost 4 bases, the J end lost 2 bases, and 6 bases lay between the germline ends. CDR3 length equals 13 residues. The germline CDR1 and CDR2 sequences are SGHNT and YYREEE (reference sequence). The CDR3 loop reads CASSHTNTGELFF. CDR3 coding DNA: TGTGCCAGCAGCCATACAAACACCGGGGAGCTGTTTTTT.

V gene TRBV2 combines with J gene TRBJ1-5, with 9 bases matching TRBD1. Germline V gene data show CDR1 as SNHLY and CDR2 as FYNNEI. This CDR3 has 16 amino acids. J lost 5 bases, V lost 4 bases, and 9 bases had no gene match. The CDR3 bases are TGTGCCAGCAGTGTCTTATTCACAGGGGGCGATCAGCCCCAGCATTTT. Translation: CASSVLFTGGDQPQHF.

The chain carries TRBV7-2 and TRBJ2-5; D gene uncertain. Germline V CDR1 and CDR2: SGHTA, FQGNSA. V was shortened by 1 base and J by 3 bases, with 6 bases between the two germline ends. The CDR3 consists of 13 residues. The CDR3: CASSLDRKETQYF. The CDR3 DNA reads as TGTGCCAGCAGCTTAGACAGAAAAGAGACCCAGTACTTC.

The CDR3 DNA follows: TGTGCCAGCAGTGGACTACTCCTCTACAATGAGCAGTTCTTC. Its protein is CASSGLLLYNEQFF. This chain connects TRBV2 to TRBJ2-1, with a weak D call TRBD2 (5 bases). Trimming stripped 4 bases from V and 3 bases from J, with 10 bases between. The germline V gene encodes CDR1 SNHLY and CDR2 FYNNEI. The CDR3 is made up of 14 amino acids.

On this clone: The sample holds other DNA sequences that translate to the same CDR3. The chain combines TRBV3-1 (or the pseudogene TRBV3-2) with TRBJ1-2, with 11 bases that match TRBD1. Per germline, CDR1 LGHDT and CDR2 YNNKEL (reference sequence). The V and J ends lost 1 base and 4 bases, in that order; junction bases with no gene match: 2. The CDR3 is 15 residues long. The CDR3 region is CASSQAGTGGYGYTF. The CDR3 DNA sequence: TGTGCCAGCAGCCAAGCCGGGACAGGGGGCTATGGCTACACCTTC.

The CDR3 DNA sequence: TGCGCCAGCAGCGCCTCCGGGACAGGGAAATCACCCCTCCACTTT. Translating gives CASSASGTGKSPLHF. The chain is built from TRBV5-1 and TRBJ1-6; TRBD1 matches at 9 bases. V lost 4 bases, J lost 10 bases, and 9 bases stayed unmatched. The length of the CDR3 is 15 residues. Germline V lookup: CDR1 SGHRS, CDR2 YFSETQ.

The chain has TRBV20-1 and TRBJ2-7; tentatively, D is TRBD2 (5 bases). The germline gives CDR1 DFQATT, CDR2 SNEGSKA (reference sequence). This CDR3 region has 12 residues. Trimming removed 3 bases at V and 3 bases at J, with 9 bases between. The CDR3 DNA reads as TGCAGTGCTAGTCCGGGGTTCTACGAGCAGTACTTC. Translating it yields CSASPGFYEQYF.

The J gene is TRBJ2-2, the V gene TRBV4-1; D possibly corresponds to TRBD1 (5 bases). Trimming stripped 4 bases from V and 0 bases from J, with 12 bases between. The length of the CDR3 is 16 residues. The germline V gene has CDR1 MGHRA and CDR2 YSYEKL. The CDR3 is CASSLQGRANTGELFF. CDR3 nucleotide sequence: TGCGCCAGCAGCCTCCAGGGTCGTGCGAACACCGGGGAGCTGTTTTTT.

This clone was seen a handful of times. The chain is built from TRBV29-1 and TRBJ1-1; D is possibly TRBD1 (5 bases). The CDR3 has 14 amino acids. Trimming cost V 2 bases and J 4 bases, with 14 bases left between them. CDR1 and CDR2 (germline): SQVTM, ANQGSEA. For the CDR3, the DNA is TGCAGCGTTGAAAAGGGGTCCACCGGCACTGAAGCTTTCTTT. Its translation: CSVEKGSTGTEAFF.

The CDR3 sequence: CASSVNTGSSAEAFF. The CDR3 DNA follows: TGTGCCAGCAGCGTAAACACAGGGTCGTCGGCTGAAGCTTTCTTT. This chain links TRBV9 with TRBJ1-1; tentative D call: TRBD1 (6 bases). The CDR3 extends over 15 amino acids. Trimming shortened V by 1 base and J by 6 bases, and 16 bases separated the two germline ends. Germline V lookup: CDR1 SGDLS, CDR2 YYNGEE.

V is TRBV5-1 and J is TRBJ2-7, with D possibly TRBD1 on 5 matching bases. The CDR3 extends over 14 amino acids. V lost 4 bases, J lost 5 bases, and 16 bases lay in between. CDR1 and CDR2 from the germline V gene are SGHRS and YFSETQ. DNA of the CDR3: TGCGCCAGCAGCCCTCGGGCAGGGTGGCACGAGCAGTACTTC. This sequence encodes CASSPRAGWHEQYF.

CDR3 sequence (DNA): TGTGCCACCGTAGGGGTTAGCTCCTACGAGCAGTACTTC. Its translation: CATVGVSSYEQYF. The chain couples TRBV7-9 to TRBJ2-7; a weak D match, TRBD1 (5 bases). Germline V lookup: CDR1 SEHNR, CDR2 FQNEAQ (reference sequence). The CDR3 runs to 13 residues. Trimming removed 10 bases from V and 0 bases from J, with 13 bases in between.